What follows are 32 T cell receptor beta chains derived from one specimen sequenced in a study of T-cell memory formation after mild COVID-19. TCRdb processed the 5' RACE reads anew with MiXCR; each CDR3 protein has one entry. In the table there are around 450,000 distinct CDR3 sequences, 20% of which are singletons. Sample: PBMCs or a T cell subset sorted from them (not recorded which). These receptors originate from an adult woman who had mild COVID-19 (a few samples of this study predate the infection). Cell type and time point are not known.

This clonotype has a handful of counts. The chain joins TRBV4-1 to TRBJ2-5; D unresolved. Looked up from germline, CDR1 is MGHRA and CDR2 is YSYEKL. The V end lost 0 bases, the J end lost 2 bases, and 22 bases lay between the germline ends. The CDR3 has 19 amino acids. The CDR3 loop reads CASSQDKSRNEPLQETQYF. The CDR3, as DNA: TGCGCCAGCAGCCAAGATAAGTCACGGAACGAACCGTTACAAGAGACCCAGTACTTC.

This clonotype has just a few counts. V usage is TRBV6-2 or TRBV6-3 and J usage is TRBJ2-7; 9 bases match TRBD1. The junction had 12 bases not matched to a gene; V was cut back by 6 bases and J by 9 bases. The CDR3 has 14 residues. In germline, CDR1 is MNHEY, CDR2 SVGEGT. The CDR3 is CASRFGTGKMMQYF. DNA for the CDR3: TGTGCCAGCAGATTCGGGACAGGGAAAATGATGCAGTACTTC.

CDR3 DNA: TGTGCCAGCAGTAATAGCGCCTCGGAACCGGGACAGGGGGAGGAACAGCCCCAGCATTTT. Protein: CASSNSASEPGQGEEQPQHF. This chain joins TRBV12-3 or TRBV12-4 and TRBJ1-5, with 11 bases identical to TRBD1. V lost 5 bases to trimming and J lost 7 bases; unmatched junction nucleotides: 22. The CDR3 contains 20 residues.

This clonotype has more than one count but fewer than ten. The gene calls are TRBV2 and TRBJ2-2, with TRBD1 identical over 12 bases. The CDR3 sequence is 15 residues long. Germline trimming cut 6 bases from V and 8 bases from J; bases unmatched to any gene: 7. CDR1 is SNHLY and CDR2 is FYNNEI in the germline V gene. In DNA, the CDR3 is TGTGCCAGCAGCTCCCGGGACAGGGGGCGTGGGGAGCTGTTTTTT. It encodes CASSSRDRGRGELFF.

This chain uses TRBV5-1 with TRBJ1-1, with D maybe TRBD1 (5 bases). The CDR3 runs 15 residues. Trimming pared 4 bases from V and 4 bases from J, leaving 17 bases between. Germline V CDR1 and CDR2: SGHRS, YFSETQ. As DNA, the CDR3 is TGCGCCAGCAGCCAACAGCAGGGCGTTAGCACTGAAGCTTTCTTT. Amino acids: CASSQQQGVSTEAFF.

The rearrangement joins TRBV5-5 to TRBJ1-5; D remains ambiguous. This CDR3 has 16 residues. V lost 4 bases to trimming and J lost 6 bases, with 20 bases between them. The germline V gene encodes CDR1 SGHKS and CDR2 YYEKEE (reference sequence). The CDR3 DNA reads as TGTGCCAGCAGCGAGAGCCGGGATCAATGGGGTCAGCCCCAGCATTTT. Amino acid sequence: CASSESRDQWGQPQHF.

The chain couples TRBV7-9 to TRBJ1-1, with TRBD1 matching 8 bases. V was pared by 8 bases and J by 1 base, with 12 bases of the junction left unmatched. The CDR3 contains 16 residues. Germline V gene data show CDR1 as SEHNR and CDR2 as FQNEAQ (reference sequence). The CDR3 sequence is CASAYETGTGNTEAFF. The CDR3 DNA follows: TGTGCCAGCGCATACGAAACGGGGACAGGGAACACTGAAGCTTTCTTT.

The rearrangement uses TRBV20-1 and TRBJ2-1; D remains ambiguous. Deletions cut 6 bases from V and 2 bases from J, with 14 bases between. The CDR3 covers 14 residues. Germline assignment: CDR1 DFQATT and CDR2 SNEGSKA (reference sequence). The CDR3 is CSAPLTGTYNEQFF. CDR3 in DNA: TGCAGTGCCCCACTAACGGGCACCTACAATGAGCAGTTCTTC.

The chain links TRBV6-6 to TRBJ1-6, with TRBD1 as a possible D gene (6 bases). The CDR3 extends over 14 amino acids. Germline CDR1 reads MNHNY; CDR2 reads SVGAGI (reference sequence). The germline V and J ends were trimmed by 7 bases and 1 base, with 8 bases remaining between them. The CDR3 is CASNTGSYNSPLHF. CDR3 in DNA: TGTGCCAGCAATACAGGGTCCTATAATTCACCCCTCCACTTT.

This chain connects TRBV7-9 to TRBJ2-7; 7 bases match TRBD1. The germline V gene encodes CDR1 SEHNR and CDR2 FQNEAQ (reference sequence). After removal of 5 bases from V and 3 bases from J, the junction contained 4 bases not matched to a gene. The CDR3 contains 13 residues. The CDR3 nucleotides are TGTGCCAGCAGCGGGACAGAAGTCTACGAGCAGTACTTC. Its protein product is CASSGTEVYEQYF.

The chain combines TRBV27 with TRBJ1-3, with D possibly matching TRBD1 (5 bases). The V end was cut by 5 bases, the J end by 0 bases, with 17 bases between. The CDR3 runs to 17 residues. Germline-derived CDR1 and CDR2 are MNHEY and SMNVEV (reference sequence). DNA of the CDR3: TGTGCCAGCAGTCTTTATGGCAGGGAGAGCTCTGGAAACACCATATATTTT. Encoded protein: CASSLYGRESSGNTIYF.

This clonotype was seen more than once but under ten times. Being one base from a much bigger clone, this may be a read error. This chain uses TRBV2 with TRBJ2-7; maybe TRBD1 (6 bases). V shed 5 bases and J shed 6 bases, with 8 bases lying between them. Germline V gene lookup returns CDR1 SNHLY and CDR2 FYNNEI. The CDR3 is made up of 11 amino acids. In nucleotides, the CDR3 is TGTGCCAGCAGTAACAGGGTCGAGCAGTACTTC. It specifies CASSNRVEQYF.

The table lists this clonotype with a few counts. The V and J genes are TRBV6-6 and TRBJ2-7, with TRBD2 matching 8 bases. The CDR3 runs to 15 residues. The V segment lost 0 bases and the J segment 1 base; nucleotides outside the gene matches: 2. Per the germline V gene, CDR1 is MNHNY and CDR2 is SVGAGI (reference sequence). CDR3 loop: CASSYSREGSYEQYF. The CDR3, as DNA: TGTGCCAGCAGTTACTCACGGGAGGGTTCCTACGAGCAGTACTTC.

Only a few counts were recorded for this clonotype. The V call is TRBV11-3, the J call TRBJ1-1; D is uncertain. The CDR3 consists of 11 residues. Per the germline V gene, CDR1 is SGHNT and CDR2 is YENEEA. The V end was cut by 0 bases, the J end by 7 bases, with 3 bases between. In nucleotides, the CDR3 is TGTGCCAGCAGCTTAGAGGTTGAAGCTTTCTTT. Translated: CASSLEVEAFF. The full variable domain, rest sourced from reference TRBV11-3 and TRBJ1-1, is EAGVVQSPRYKIIEKKQPVAFWCNPISGHNTLYWYLQNLGQGPELLIRYENEEAVDDSQLPKDRFSAERLKGVDSTLKIQPAELGDSAVYLCASSLEVEAFFGQGTRLTVV.

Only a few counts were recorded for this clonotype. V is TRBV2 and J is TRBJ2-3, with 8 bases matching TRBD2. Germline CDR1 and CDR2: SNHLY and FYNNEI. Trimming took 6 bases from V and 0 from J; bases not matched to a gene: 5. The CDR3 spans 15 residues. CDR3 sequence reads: CASRRAGVSTDTQYF. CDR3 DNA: TGTGCCAGCAGGCGAGCGGGGGTTAGCACAGATACGCAGTATTTT.

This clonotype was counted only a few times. CDR3 sequence reads: CATSDLGTEKGDEQFF. For the CDR3, the DNA is TGTGCCACCAGTGATTTGGGGACAGAAAAGGGAGATGAGCAGTTCTTC. J is TRBJ2-1 and V is TRBV24-1, with 7 bases aligning to TRBD1. The CDR3 runs 16 residues. After removal of 0 bases from V and 8 bases from J, the junction contained 9 bases not matched to a gene. CDR1 and CDR2 from the germline V gene are KGHDR and SFDVKD.

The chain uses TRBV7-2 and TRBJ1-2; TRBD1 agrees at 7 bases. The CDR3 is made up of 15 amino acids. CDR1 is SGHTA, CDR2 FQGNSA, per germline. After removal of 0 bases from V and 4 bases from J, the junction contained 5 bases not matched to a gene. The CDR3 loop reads CASSLAPDRFYGYTF. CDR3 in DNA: TGTGCCAGCAGCTTAGCTCCGGACAGGTTCTATGGCTACACCTTC.

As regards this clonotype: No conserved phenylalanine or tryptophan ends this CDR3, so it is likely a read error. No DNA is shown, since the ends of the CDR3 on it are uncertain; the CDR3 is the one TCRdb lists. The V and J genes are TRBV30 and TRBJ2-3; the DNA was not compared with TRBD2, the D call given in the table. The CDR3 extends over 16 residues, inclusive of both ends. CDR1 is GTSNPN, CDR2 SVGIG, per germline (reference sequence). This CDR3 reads CAWSSPGLADKYPLYT.

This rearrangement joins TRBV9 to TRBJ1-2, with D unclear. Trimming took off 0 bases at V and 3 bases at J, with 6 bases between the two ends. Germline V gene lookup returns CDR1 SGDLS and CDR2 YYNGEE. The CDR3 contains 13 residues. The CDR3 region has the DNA TGTGCCAGCAGCGTAGGAACCTACTATGGCTACACCTTC. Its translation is CASSVGTYYGYTF.

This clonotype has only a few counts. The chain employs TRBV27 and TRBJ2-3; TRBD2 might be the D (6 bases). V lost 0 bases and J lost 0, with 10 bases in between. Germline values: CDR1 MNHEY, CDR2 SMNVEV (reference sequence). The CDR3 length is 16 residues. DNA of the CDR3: TGTGCCAGCAGTTTATCTGGCGGGGCTAGCACAGATACGCAGTATTTT. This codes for CASSLSGGASTDTQYF.

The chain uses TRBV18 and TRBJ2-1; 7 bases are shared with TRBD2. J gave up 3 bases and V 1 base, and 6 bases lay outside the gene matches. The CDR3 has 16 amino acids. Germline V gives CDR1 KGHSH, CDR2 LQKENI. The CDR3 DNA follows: TGTGCCAGCTCACCACGGAGCGGGGCTCACTACAATGAGCAGTTCTTC. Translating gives CASSPRSGAHYNEQFF.

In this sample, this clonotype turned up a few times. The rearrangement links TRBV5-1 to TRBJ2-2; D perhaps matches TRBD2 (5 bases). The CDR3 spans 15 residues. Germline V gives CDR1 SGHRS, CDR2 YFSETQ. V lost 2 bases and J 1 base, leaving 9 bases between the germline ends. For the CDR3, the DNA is TGCGCCAGCAGCTTTGAGCGGATGAACACCGGGGAGCTGTTTTTT. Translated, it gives CASSFERMNTGELFF.

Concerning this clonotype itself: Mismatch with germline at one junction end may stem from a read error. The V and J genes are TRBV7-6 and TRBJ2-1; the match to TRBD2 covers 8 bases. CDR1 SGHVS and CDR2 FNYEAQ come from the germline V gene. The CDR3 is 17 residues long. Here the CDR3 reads CARSSTIAGSSYNEQFF. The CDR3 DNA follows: TGTGCCAGAAGCTCGACGATAGCGGGGAGCTCCTACAATGAGCAGTTCTTC.

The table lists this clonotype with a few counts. The CDR3 here is CASSLTGQSEAFF. The CDR3 DNA sequence: TGTGCCAGCAGCTTGACCGGACAGAGTGAAGCTTTCTTT. The chain combines TRBV5-6 with TRBJ1-1; D possibly corresponds to TRBD1 (6 bases). V shed 1 base and J shed 7 bases, with 11 bases lying between them. CDR3 length: 13 amino acids. Germline values: CDR1 SGHDT, CDR2 YYEEEE.

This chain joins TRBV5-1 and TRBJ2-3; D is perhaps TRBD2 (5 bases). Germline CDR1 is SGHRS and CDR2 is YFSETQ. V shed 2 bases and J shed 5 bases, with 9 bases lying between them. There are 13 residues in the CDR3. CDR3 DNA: TGCGCCAGCAGCTTCGGGGAGCAAGATACGCAGTATTTT. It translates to CASSFGEQDTQYF.

CDR3 protein: CATSAHRDTEAFF. In DNA form, the CDR3 reads TGTGCCACCAGTGCCCACAGAGACACTGAAGCTTTCTTT. This chain uses TRBV24-1 with TRBJ1-1; D unresolved. The V and J ends lost 5 bases and 3 bases respectively, with 9 bases between them. Germline CDR1 reads KGHDR; CDR2 reads SFDVKD. The CDR3 spans 13 residues.

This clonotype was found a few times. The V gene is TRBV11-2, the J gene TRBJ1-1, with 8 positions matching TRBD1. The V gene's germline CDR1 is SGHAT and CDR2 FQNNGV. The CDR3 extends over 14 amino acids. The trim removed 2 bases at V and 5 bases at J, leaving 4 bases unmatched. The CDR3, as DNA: TGTGCCAGCAGCTTACAGGGGGCGATAACTGAAGCTTTCTTT. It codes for CASSLQGAITEAFF.

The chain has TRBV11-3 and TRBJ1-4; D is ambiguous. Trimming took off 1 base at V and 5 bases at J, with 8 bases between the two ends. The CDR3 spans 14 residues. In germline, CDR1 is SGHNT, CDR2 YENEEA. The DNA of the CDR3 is TGTGCCAGCAGCTTAGTCGTTGGAAATGAAAAACTGTTTTTT. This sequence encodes CASSLVVGNEKLFF.

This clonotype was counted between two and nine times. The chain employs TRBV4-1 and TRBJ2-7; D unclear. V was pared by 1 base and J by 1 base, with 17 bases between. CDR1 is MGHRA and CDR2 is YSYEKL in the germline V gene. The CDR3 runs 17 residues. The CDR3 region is CASSQGPYQEPSYEQYF. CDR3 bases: TGCGCCAGCAGCCAAGGACCTTACCAGGAACCTTCCTACGAGCAGTACTTC.

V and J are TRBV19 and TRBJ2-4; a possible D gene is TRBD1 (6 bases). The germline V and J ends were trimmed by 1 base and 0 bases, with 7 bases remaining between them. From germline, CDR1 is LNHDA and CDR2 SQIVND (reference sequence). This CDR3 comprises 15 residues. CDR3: CASSIARGAKNIQYF. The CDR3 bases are TGTGCCAGTAGTATAGCCAGGGGAGCCAAAAACATTCAGTACTTC.

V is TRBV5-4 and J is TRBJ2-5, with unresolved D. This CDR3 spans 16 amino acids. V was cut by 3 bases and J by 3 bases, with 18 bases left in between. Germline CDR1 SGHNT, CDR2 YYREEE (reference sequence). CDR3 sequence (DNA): TGTGCCAGCAGCTCCGGGCTGGGCACAAGAGAAGAGACCCAGTACTTC. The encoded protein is CASSSGLGTREETQYF.

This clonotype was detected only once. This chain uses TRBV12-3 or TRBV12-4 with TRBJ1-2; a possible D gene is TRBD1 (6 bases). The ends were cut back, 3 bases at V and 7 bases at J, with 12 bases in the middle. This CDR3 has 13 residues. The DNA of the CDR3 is TGTGCCAGCAGTTTGCTACAGGGCGGTGGCTACACCTTC. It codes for CASSLLQGGGYTF.